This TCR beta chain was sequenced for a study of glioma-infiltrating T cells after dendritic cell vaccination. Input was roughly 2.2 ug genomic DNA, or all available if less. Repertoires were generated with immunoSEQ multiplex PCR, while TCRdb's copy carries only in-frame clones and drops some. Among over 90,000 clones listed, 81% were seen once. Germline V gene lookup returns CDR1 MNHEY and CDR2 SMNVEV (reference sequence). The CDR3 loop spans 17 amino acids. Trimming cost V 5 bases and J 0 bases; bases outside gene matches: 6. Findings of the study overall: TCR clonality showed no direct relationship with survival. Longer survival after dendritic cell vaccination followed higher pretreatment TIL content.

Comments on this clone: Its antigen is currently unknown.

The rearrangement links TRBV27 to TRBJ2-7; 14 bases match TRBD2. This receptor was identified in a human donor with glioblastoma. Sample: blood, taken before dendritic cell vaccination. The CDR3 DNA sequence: TGTGCCAGCAGTCCATGGACTAGCGGGGGGTCCTCCTACGAGCAGTACTTC. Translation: CASSPWTSGGSSYEQYF.